This is a list of T cell receptor beta chains from one sample in a study of OX40 agonist ivuxolimab in advanced cancers. Measured with immunoSEQ multiplex PCR; TCRdb has only the in-frame clones, and not every one. The sample includes tens of thousands of clones, roughly nine tenths of them seen just once. Sequencing used CD4+ or CD8+ T cells sorted from blood, obtained in a trial of the OX40 agonist ivuxolimab. Source of these receptors: an adult with an advanced solid tumor such as melanoma, head and neck, liver or kidney cancer. The CDR3 runs from the conserved cysteine through the conserved F or W. Clone size is stated in some rows and not others, as once, few, many or a class when expanded.

clone_size: -; v_call: TRBV6-5; cdr3_aa: CASSYRQGGYEQYF
clone_size: -; v_call: TRBV7-2; cdr3_aa: CASSLERRGYTF
clone_size: -; v_call: TRBV7-8; cdr3_aa: CASSNTQRNTEAFF
clone_size: once; v_call: TRBV14; cdr3_aa: CASSLMSGANVLTF
clone_size: -; v_call: TRBV5-6; cdr3_aa: CASSLAAGGYTF
clone_size: -; v_call: TRBV5-1; cdr3_aa: CASSFGGQTDTQYF
clone_size: -; v_call: TRBV6-5; cdr3_aa: CASSKGLYQETQYF
clone_size: -; v_call: TRBV7-3; cdr3_aa: CASSSQQGTYNEQFF
clone_size: few; v_call: TRBV28; cdr3_aa: CASSVTRHYGYTF
clone_size: -; v_call: TRBV19; cdr3_aa: CASSIALGGGGEKLFF
clone_size: -; v_call: TRBV13; cdr3_aa: CASSSGQGAANTGELFF
clone_size: few; v_call: TRBV4-2; cdr3_aa: CASSQRDRPGEVAFF
clone_size: -; v_call: TRBV27; cdr3_aa: CASRRSSGYYEQYF
clone_size: -; v_call: TRBV9; cdr3_aa: CASSAGQRVAGLFF
clone_size: few; v_call: TRBV15; cdr3_aa: CATSANRDDTQYF
clone_size: -; v_call: TRBV5-1; cdr3_aa: CASSPGTGNTEAFF
clone_size: -; v_call: TRBV28; cdr3_aa: CASSAVRANVLTF